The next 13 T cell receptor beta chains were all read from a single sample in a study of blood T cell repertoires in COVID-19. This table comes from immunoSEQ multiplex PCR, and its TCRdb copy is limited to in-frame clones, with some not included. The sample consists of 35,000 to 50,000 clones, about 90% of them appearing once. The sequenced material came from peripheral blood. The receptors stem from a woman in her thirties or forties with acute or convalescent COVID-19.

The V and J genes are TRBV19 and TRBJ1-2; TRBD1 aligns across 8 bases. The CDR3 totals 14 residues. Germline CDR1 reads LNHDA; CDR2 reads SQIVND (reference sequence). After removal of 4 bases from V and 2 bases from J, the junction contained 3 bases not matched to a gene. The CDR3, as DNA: TGTGCCAGTAGTACGCAGGGGGCAAACTATGGCTACACCTTC. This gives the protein CASSTQGANYGYTF.

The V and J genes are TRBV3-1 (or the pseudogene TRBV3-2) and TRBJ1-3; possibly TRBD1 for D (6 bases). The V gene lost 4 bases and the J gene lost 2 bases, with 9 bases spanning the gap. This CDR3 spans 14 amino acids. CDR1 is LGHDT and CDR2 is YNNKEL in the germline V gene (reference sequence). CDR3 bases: TGTGCCAGCAGCCGAGGGACAACTGGAAACACCATATATTTT. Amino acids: CASSRGTTGNTIYF.

The CDR3 loop is CASSQTTGIYEQYF. CDR3 nucleotide sequence: TGTGCCAGCAGCCAGACGACAGGGATCTACGAGCAGTACTTC. The chain recombines TRBV9 with TRBJ2-7; 7 bases are a match to TRBD1. This CDR3 has 14 amino acids. Germline V CDR1 and CDR2: SGDLS, YYNGEE. V lost 4 bases and J lost 3; bases outside the gene matches: 7.

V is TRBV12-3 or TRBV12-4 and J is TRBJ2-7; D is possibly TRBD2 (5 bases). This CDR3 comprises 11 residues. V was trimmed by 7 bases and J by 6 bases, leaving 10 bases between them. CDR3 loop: CASNSAGEQYF. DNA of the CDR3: TGTGCCAGCAACTCGGCGGGCGAGCAGTACTTC.

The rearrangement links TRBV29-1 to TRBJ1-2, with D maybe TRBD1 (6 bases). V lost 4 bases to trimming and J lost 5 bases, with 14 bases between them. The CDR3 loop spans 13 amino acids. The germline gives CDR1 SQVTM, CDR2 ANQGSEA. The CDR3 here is CSVVETGRYGYTF. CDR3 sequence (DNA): TGCAGCGTTGTCGAGACAGGACGATATGGCTACACCTTC.

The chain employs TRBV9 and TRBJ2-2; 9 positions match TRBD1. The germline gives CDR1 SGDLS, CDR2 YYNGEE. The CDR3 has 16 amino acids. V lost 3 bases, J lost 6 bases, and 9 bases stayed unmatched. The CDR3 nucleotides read TGTGCCAGCAGCGCAATTGGGACAGGGTTGCCCGGGGAGCTGTTTTTT. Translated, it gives CASSAIGTGLPGELFF.

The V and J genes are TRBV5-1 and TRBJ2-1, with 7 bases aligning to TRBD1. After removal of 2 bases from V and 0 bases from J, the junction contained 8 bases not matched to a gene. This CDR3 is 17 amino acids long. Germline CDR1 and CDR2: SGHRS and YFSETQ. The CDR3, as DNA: TGCGCCAGCAGCTTACGGGACAGACTAAGCTCCTACAATGAGCAGTTCTTC. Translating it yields CASSLRDRLSSYNEQFF.

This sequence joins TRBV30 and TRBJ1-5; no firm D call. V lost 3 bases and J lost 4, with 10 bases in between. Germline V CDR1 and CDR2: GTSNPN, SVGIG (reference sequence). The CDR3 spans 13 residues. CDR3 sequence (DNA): TGTGCCTGGAGCGAACAAATTAATCAGCCCCAGCATTTT. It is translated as CAWSEQINQPQHF.

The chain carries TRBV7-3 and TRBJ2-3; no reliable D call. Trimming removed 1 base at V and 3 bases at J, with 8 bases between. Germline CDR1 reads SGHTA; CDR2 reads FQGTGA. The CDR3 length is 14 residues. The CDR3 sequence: CASSLSSQTDTQYF. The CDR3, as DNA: TGTGCCAGCAGCTTAAGTAGTCAAACAGATACGCAGTATTTT.

The CDR3 loop reads CASRTGSSASYEQYF. The CDR3 bases are TGTGCCAGCAGGACGGGCTCTAGCGCCAGCTACGAGCAGTACTTC. J is TRBJ2-7 and V is TRBV28; a weak D match, TRBD2 (6 bases). V lost 6 bases and J lost 3, with 18 bases in between. CDR1 and CDR2 (germline): MDHEN, SYDVKM. The CDR3 has 15 residues.

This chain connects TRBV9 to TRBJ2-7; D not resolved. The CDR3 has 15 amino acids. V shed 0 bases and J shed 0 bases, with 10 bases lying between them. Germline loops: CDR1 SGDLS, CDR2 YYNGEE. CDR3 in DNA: TGTGCCAGCAGCGTAGGTTCAGGTGTCTCCTACGAGCAGTACTTC. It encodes CASSVGSGVSYEQYF.

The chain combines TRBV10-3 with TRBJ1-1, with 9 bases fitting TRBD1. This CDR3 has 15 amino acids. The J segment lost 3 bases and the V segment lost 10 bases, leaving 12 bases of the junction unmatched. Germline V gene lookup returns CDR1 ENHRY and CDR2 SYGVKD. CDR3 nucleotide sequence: TGTGCCACGGGACAGGGAAAAGATAGGGACACTGAAGCTTTCTTT. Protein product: CATGQGKDRDTEAFF.

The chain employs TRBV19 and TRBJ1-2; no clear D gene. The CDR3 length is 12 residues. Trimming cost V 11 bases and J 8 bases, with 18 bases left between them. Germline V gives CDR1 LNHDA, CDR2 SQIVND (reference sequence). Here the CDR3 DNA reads TGTGCCTCTTCAGTCCGGGGAGAAGGCTACACCTTC. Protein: CASSVRGEGYTF.